The text below deals with one T cell receptor (beta chain). The antigen remains unidentified. Amplified regions were TCR beta CDR3 sequences from RNA transcripts. A first-round RT-PCR of the TCR CDR3 used the HTBI primer set. In TCRdb, the multiplex PCR reads were re-called with MiXCR into one record per CDR3 protein. The sample yields approximately 690,000 distinct CDR3 sequences, 20% to 25% seen once. These data originate in a study of T cells in Graves' hyperthyroidism and ophthalmopathy. Uncontrolled infection, other autoimmune disease, pregnancy or lactation barred patients from enrollment. Thyroid ultrasound, orbital computed tomography, clinical symptoms, and serum thyroxine and TRAb underpinned diagnoses. Overall study findings and caveats: Blood shared most expanded thyroid clonotypes above 0.001. A model of 13 V-J features distinguished ophthalmopathy from stable hyperthyroidism.

This CDR3 comprises 15 residues. Germline V gives CDR1 SGHAT, CDR2 FQDESV (reference sequence). V was trimmed by 5 bases and J by 4 bases, leaving 14 bases between them. The sequenced sample was blood. The rearrangement links TRBV11-1 to TRBJ1-4, with D uncertain. The source of this sequence is a man aged 25 to 45 with Graves' ophthalmopathy. This chain's CDR3 is CASSPPETDNEKLFF. In nucleotides, the CDR3 is TGTGCCAGCAGCCCCCCCGAGACGGATAATGAAAAACTGTTTTTT.